This T cell receptor beta chain was sequenced for a study of CD8+ T cells in alopecia areata. About the study: Tofacitinib ran 6 to 18 months, followed by 6 months off drug. Study-wide results and caveats: Under tofacitinib, numerous expanded lesional clonotypes remained detectable in scalp and blood.

Treatment defined: oral pan-JAK inhibitor, 5-10 mg twice daily. This clone was detected a few times. Its specificity is not known. Germline trimming cut 3 bases from V and 10 bases from J; bases unmatched to any gene: 3. CDR1 is KGHSH and CDR2 is LQKENI in the germline V gene. This CDR3 is 12 amino acids long. Isolated RNA was reverse transcribed into cDNA used as the sequencing template. Profiling relied on immunoSEQ multiplex PCR, and the TCRdb table lists in-frame clones only, not all of them. There are roughly 120,000 clones in the sample; 53% occur only once, and about 0.5% lies in the top ten. This receptor was identified in a human donor with alopecia areata. Sequenced here: CD4+ T cells sorted from blood, sampled at week 4, from a patient treated with tofacitinib. The chain joins TRBV18 to TRBJ2-1, with 7 positions matching TRBD1. This CDR3 reads CASSPQGVEQFF. DNA of the CDR3: TGTGCCAGCTCACCTCAGGGGGTGGAGCAGTTCTTC.